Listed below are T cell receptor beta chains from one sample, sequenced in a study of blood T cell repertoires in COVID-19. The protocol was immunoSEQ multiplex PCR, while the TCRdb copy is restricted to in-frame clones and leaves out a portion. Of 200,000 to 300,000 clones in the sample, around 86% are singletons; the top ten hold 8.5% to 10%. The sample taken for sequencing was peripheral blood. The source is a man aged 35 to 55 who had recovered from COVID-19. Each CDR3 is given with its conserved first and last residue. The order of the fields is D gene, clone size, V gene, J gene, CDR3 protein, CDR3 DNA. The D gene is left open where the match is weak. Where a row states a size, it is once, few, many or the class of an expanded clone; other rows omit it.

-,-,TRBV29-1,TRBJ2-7,CSVEGDGGREQYF,TGCAGCGTTGAGGGGGACGGGGGGCGCGAGCAGTACTTC
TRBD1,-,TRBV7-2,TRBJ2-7,CASSLVGVGDRRYEQYF,TGTGCCAGCAGCTTAGTAGGGGTAGGGGACAGGAGGTACGAGCAGTACTTC
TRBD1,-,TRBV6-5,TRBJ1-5,CAASRGRDQPQHF,TGTGCCGCAAGCAGGGGGCGGGATCAGCCCCAGCATTTT
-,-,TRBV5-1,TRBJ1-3,CASSETGPGNTIYF,TGCGCCAGCAGCGAGACAGGCCCTGGAAACACCATATATTTT
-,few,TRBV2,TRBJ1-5,CASSSDSFNQPQHF,TGTGCCAGCAGTTCGGACAGCTTCAATCAGCCCCAGCATTTT
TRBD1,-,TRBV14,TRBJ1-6,CASSQDRGRGSPLHF,TGTGCCAGCAGCCAGGACAGGGGGCGCGGATCACCCCTCCACTTT
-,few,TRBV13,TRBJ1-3,CASSPDRGNTIYF,TGTGCCAGCAGCCCCGACAGGGGAAACACCATATATTTT
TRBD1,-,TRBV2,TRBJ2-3,CAVLPGQSTDTQYF,TGTGCCGTACTCCCGGGACAGAGCACAGATACGCAGTATTTT
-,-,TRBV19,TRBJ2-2,CASSSQGVSTGELFF,TGTGCCAGTAGTTCACAGGGTGTAAGCACCGGGGAGCTGTTTTTT
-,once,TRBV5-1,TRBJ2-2,CASSKRIETGELFF,TGCGCCAGCTCAAAGCGAATAGAAACCGGGGAGCTGTTTTTT
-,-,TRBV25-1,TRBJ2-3,CASSLQGTSFTDTQYF,TGTGCCAGCAGCCTACAGGGTACATCATTCACAGATACGCAGTATTTT
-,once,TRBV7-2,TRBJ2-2,CASSWGGARDTGELFF,TGTGCCAGCAGCTGGGGCGGGGCCCGAGACACCGGGGAGCTGTTTTTT
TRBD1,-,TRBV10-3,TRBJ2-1,CAIRAPGQGYNEQFF,TGTGCCATCAGAGCCCCGGGACAGGGGTACAATGAGCAGTTCTTC
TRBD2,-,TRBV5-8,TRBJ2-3,CASRRLAGVTDTQYF,TGTGCCAGCCGGCGACTAGCGGGGGTTACGGATACGCAGTATTTT
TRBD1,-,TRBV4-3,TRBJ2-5,CASSQGDRGSGETQYF,TGCGCCAGCAGCCAAGGTGACAGGGGGTCAGGAGAGACCCAGTACTTC
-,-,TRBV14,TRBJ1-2,CASSQDFGARVYGYTF,TGTGCCAGCAGCCAAGATTTTGGGGCGCGAGTCTATGGCTACACCTTC
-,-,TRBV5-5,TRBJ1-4,CASRPPGSPINEKLFF,TGTGCCAGCAGACCTCCGGGGTCCCCGATCAATGAAAAACTGTTTTTT
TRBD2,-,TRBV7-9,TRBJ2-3,CASSGGLRLAFTDTQYF,TGTGCCAGCAGCGGAGGTCTTAGACTAGCGTTCACAGATACGCAGTATTTT
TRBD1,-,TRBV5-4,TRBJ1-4,CASSTGQGKWSNEKLFF,TGTGCCAGCAGCACGGGACAGGGAAAGTGGTCTAATGAAAAACTGTTTTTT
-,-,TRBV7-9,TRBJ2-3,CASSFEKDTQYF,TGTGCCAGCAGCTTTGAGAAAGATACGCAGTATTTT
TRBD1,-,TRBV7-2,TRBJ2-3,CASSLGGTGRDTQYF,TGTGCCAGCAGCCTCGGGGGGACAGGGCGAGATACGCAGTATTTT
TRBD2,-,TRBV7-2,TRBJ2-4,CASSPRLAGIQYF,TGTGCCAGCAGCCCCAGACTAGCGGGTATTCAGTACTTC
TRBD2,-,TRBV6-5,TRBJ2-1,CATQTPGSTSVKFF,TGTGCCACCCAAACTCCGGGGTCGACTAGCGTGAAGTTCTTC
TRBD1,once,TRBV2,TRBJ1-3,CASLVTRGTASGNTIYF,TGTGCCAGCCTCGTTACCAGGGGGACTGCTTCTGGAAACACCATATATTTT
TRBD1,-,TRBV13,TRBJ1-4,CASSSGGGNEKLFF,TGTGCCAGCAGCTCAGGGGGAGGAAATGAAAAACTGTTTTTT
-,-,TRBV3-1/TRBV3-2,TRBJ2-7,CASSQDRGAYEQYF,TGTGCCAGCAGCCAAGATCGGGGGGCGTACGAGCAGTACTTC
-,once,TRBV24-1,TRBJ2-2,CATSAENTGELFF,TGTGCCACCAGTGCAGAGAACACCGGGGAGCTGTTTTTT
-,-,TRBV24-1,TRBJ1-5,CATSDSGVTQPQHF,TGTGCCACCAGTGATTCAGGTGTTACTCAGCCCCAGCATTTT
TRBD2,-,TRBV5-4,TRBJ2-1,CASSSRGLAGVSYNEQFF,TGTGCCAGCAGCTCGCGGGGACTAGCGGGAGTCTCCTACAATGAGCAGTTCTTC
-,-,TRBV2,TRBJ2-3,CASRWDTRSDTQYF,TGTGCCAGCAGGTGGGACACCAGGTCAGATACGCAGTATTTT
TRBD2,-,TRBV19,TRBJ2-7,CASSSGRLTYEQYF,TGTGCCAGTAGTAGCGGGAGGTTAACCTACGAGCAGTACTTC
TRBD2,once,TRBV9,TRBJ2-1,CASSGRNARGELRNEQFF,TGTGCCAGCAGCGGAAGGAACGCGCGGGGGGAACTAAGGAATGAGCAGTTCTTC
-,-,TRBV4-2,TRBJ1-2,CASSQEGRPRDGYTF,TGTGCCAGCAGCCAAGAAGGCCGACCTCGGGATGGCTACACCTTC
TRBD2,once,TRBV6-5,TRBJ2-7,CAAGGFEQYF,TGTGCGGCCGGGGGGTTCGAGCAGTACTTC
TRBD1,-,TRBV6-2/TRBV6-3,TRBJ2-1,CASSYRGTGFFF,TGTGCCAGCAGTTACCGCGGGACAGGGTTCTTCTTC
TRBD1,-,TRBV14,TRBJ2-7,CASSQLGQGYYEQYF,TGTGCCAGCAGCCAACTGGGACAGGGTTACTACGAGCAGTACTTC
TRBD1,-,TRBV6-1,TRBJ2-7,CASSGGQGSWSHEQYF,TGTGCCAGCAGTGGGGGACAGGGTAGTTGGTCCCACGAGCAGTACTTC
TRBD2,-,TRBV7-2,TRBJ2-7,CASSRRTLAGVNEQYF,TGTGCCAGCAGCCGCCGTACACTAGCGGGAGTGAACGAGCAGTACTTC
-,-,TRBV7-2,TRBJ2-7,CASSLGRGHQDIEQYF,TGTGCCAGCAGCTTAGGAAGGGGACACCAGGACATCGAGCAGTACTTC
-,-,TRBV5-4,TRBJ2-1,CASSSTSGSYNEQFF,TGTGCCAGCAGCTCTACTAGTGGCTCCTACAATGAGCAGTTCTTC
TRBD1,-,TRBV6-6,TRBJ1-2,CASTLGTGEGYTF,TGTGCCAGCACCCTAGGGACAGGGGAGGGCTACACCTTC